The subject of this entry is one T cell receptor (beta chain). Its antigen is unidentified. This entry belongs to a study of lymphopenia after photon versus proton radiotherapy. Germline-derived CDR1 and CDR2 are SGHTA and FQGTGA. V dropped 4 bases and J dropped 3 bases, with 9 bases sitting between them. The CDR3 consists of 14 residues. Study-level points and caveats: Authors raise, but do not show, better survival with proton therapy. Oligoclonal CD8+ Temra expansion after nadir drove photon patients' diversity drop. Relative stability marked proton patients; photon patients lost diversity and naive cells.

Using immunoSEQ multiplex PCR, the repertoire was profiled, and TCRdb retains in-frame clones only, with some absent. The data show over 50,000 clones, approximately 86% seen once. The V call is TRBV7-3, the J call TRBJ2-2; possibly TRBD1 or TRBD2 for D (5 bases each). This sequence originates from a man in his forties or fifties with gastric cancer. The input for sequencing was peripheral blood, taken from a patient treated with photon-based radiotherapy. The CDR3 region has the DNA TGTGCCAGCAGCTCGGGACGGTACACCGGGGAGCTGTTTTTT. Its translation is CASSSGRYTGELFF.